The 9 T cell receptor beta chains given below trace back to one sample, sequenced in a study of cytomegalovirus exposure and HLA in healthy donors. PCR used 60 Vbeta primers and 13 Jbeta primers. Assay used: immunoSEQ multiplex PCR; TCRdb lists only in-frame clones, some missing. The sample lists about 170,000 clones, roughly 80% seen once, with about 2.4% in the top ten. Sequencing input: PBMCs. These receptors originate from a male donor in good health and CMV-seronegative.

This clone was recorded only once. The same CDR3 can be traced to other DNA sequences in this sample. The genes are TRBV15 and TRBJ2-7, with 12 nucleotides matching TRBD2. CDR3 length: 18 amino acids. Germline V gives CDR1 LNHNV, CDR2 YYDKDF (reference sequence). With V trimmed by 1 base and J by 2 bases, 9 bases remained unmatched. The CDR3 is CATSRGPSGRAKTYEQYF. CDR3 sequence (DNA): TGTGCCACCAGCAGAGGTCCTAGCGGGAGGGCCAAAACCTACGAGCAGTACTTC.

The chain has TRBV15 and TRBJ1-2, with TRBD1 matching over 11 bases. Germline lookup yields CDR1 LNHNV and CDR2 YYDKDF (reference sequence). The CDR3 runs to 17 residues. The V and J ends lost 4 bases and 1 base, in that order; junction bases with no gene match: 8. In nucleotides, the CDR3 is TGTGCCACCAGCACCCTTACGGGGACAGGGGGTAACTATGGCTACACCTTC. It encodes CATSTLTGTGGNYGYTF.

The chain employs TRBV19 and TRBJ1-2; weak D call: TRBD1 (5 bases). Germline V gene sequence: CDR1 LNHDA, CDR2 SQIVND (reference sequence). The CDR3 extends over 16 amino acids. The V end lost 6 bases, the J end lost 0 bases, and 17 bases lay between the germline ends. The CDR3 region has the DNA TGTGCCAGTAGAATCGGGGGGACTCGGTCTAACTATGGCTACACCTTC. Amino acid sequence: CASRIGGTRSNYGYTF.

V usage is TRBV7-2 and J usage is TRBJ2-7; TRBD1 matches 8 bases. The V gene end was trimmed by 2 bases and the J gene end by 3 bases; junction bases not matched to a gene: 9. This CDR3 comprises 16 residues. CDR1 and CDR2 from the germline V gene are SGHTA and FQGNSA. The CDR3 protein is CASSLSWQGANYEQYF. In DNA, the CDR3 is TGTGCCAGCAGCTTATCCTGGCAGGGGGCGAACTACGAGCAGTACTTC.

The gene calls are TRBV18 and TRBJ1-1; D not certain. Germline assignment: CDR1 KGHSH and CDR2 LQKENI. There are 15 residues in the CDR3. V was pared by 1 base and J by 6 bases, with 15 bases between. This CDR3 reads CASSPLTPGGPEAFF. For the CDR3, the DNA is TGTGCCAGCTCACCACTAACTCCGGGAGGTCCTGAAGCTTTCTTT. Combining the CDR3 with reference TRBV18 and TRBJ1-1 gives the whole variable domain NAGVMQNPRHLVRRRGQEARLRCSPMKGHSHVYWYRQLPEEGLKFMVYLQKENIIDESGMPKERFSAEFPKEGPSILRIQQVVRGDSAAYFCASSPLTPGGPEAFFGQGTRLTVV.

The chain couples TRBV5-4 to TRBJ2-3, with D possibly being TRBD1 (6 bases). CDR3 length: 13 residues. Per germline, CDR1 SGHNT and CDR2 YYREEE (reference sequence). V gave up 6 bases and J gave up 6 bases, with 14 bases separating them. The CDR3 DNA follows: TGTGCCAGCACCTTACAGGGAAGGGATACGCAGTATTTT. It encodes CASTLQGRDTQYF.

In nucleotides, the CDR3 is TGTGCCAGCAGCCCAGAGAGTCTGACAGGGGGCACAGATACGCAGTATTTT. Translating it yields CASSPESLTGGTDTQYF. The gene calls are TRBV7-3 and TRBJ2-3; 8 positions agree with TRBD1. After removal of 5 bases from V and 1 base from J, the junction contained 11 bases not matched to a gene. The CDR3 totals 17 residues. CDR1 SGHTA and CDR2 FQGTGA come from the germline V gene. The whole variable domain, filled in from reference TRBV7-3 and TRBJ2-3, reads GAGVSQTPSNKVTEKGKYVELRCDPISGHTALYWYRQSLGQGPEFLIYFQGTGAADDSGLPNDRFFAVRPEGSVSTLKIQRTERGDSAVYLCASSPESLTGGTDTQYFGPGTRLTVL.

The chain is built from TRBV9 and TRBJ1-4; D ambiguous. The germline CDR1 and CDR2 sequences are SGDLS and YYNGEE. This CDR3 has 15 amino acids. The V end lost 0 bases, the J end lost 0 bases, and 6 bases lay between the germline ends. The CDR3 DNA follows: TGTGCCAGCAGCGTAGCTTCAGCAACTAATGAAAAACTGTTTTTT. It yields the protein CASSVASATNEKLFF. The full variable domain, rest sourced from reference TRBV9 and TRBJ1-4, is DSGVTQTPKHLITATGQRVTLRCSPRSGDLSVYWYQQSLDQGLQFLIQYYNGEERAKGNILERFSAQQFPDLHSELNLSSLELGDSALYFCASSVASATNEKLFFGSGTQLSVL.

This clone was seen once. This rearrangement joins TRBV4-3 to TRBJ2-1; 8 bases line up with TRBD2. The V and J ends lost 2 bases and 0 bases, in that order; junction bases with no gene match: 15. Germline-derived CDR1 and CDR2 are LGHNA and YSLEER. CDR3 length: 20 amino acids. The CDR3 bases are TGCGCCAGCAGCCAACGATTTAGCGGGGCGGGAGAATCCTCCTACAATGAGCAGTTCTTC. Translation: CASSQRFSGAGESSYNEQFF.